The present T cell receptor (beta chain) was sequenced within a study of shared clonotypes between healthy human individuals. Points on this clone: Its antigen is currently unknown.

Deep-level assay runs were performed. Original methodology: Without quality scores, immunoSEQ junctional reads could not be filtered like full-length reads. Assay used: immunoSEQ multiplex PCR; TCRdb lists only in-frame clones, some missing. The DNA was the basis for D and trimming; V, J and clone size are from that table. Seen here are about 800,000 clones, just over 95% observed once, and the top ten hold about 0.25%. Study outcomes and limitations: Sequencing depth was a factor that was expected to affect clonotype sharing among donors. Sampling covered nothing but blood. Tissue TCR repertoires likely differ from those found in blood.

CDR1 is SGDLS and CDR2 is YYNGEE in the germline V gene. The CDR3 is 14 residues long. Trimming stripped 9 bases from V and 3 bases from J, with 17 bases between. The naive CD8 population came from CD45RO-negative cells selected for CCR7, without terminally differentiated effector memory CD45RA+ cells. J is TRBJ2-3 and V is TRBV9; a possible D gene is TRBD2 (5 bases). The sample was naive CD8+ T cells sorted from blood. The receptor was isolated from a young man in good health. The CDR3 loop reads CATWCSRRTDTQYF. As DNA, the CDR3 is TGTGCCACCTGGTGCTCCCGGAGGACAGATACGCAGTATTTT.